This T cell receptor beta chain was recorded in a study of vaccination and CD4 T cells after COVID-19. Study details: A median of around 70 days (range 14 to 241) separated dose two from the taking of post-vaccine samples. Study observations and caveats: Of the reactive clones in convalescent patients, a median around 86% showed up only post-vaccination.

Time point denoted: late sampling 161 to 241 days after vaccination in three convalescent patients. Before Alpha, Beta and Delta appeared in the US, convalescents tested positive (March–December 2020). TCRdb reprocessed the PCR reads with MiXCR, giving one entry per CDR3 protein. Altogether 31,000 or so distinct CDR3 sequences are present, approximately 49% being singletons, with the ten largest covering about 5.8%. With 4 bases removed from V and 13 bases from J, the gap between germline ends came to 11 bases. Germline CDR1 and CDR2: LNHDA and SQIVND (reference sequence). The CDR3 has 11 amino acids. On this clonotype: Its antigen is unknown.

This rearrangement joins TRBV19 to TRBJ1-5; D might be TRBD1 (6 bases). The sequenced sample was CD4+ T cells from blood, obtained about 7 months after SARS-CoV-2 vaccination. This TCR was recovered from a human donor who had recovered from COVID-19. The chain's CDR3 is CASSTGTYQHF. CDR3 nucleotides: TGTGCCAGTAGTACGGGGACATATCAGCATTTT.